The clone carrying this T cell receptor (beta chain) was counted a few times. As handled by the study authors: Reference gene primer amplification in the assay estimated nucleated cell counts. Some clones are missing from TCRdb's copy, which holds only in-frame ones; the method was immunoSEQ multiplex PCR. The V and J calls and the clone size are those of that table, but D and trimming were determined from the DNA. This sample has 95,000 to 150,000 clones, with 87% found just once. This record comes from a study of blood T cell repertoires in COVID-19. Study information: Sites across the United States, Italy and Spain contributed samples from acute and convalescent COVID-19. PBMCs, B-cell-depleted T cells, or T cells were the source of the cDNA or gDNA that made up the material.

Germline V gene data show CDR1 as SGHKS and CDR2 as YYEKEE (reference sequence). The V and J ends lost 1 base and 5 bases respectively, with 9 bases between them. The CDR3 sequence is 13 residues long. The sequenced sample was peripheral blood. The sequence was obtained from a woman in her sixties or seventies with acute or convalescent COVID-19. The chain couples TRBV5-5 to TRBJ1-2; D call uncertain. In DNA, the CDR3 is TGTGCCAGCAGCTTGTTTTCCGGGTATGGCTACACCTTC. It codes for CASSLFSGYGYTF.